A selection of T cell receptor beta chains follows, all from one sample in a study of CD8 T cells in Susac syndrome. TCRdb reanalysed the immunoSEQ multiplex PCR reads using MiXCR and keeps one entry per CDR3 protein. The sample carries about 100,000 distinct CDR3 sequences, about 96% recorded once. The sequencing sample was made of CD8+ T cells from PBMCs. All receptors derive from a human donor with Susac syndrome. Both conserved end residues are part of each CDR3. The order of the fields is J gene, clone size, V gene, D gene, CDR3 protein, CDR3 DNA. The D gene is left open where the match is weak. Clone size, where shown, is once, few, many, or a class for clones that have expanded.

j_gene: TRBJ1-2
abundance: .
v_gene: TRBV4-2
d_gene: .
CDR3aa: CASSQGEGRGGYTF
CDR3nt: TGTGCCAGCAGCCAAGGGGAGGGCCGTGGAGGCTACACCTTC

j_gene: TRBJ2-7
abundance: .
v_gene: TRBV2
d_gene: TRBD2
CDR3aa: CASNSGNGNYEQYF
CDR3nt: TGTGCCAGCAACAGCGGGAACGGAAACTACGAGCAGTACTTC

j_gene: TRBJ2-2
abundance: .
v_gene: TRBV5-1
d_gene: TRBD2
CDR3aa: CASSSAYSGTSVRELFF
CDR3nt: TGCGCCAGCAGCTCCGCCTACTCCGGGACTAGCGTCAGGGAGCTGTTTTTT

j_gene: TRBJ2-1
abundance: .
v_gene: TRBV9
d_gene: TRBD1
CDR3aa: CASSHGQGVGEQFF
CDR3nt: TGTGCCAGCAGCCACGGACAGGGTGTAGGTGAGCAGTTCTTC

j_gene: TRBJ1-5
abundance: once
v_gene: TRBV2
d_gene: .
CDR3aa: CASSEGSQPQHF
CDR3nt: TGTGCCAGCAGTGAGGGAAGTCAGCCCCAGCATTTT

j_gene: TRBJ2-3
abundance: .
v_gene: TRBV4-1
d_gene: .
CDR3aa: CASSQDEGPGRTDTQYF
CDR3nt: TGCGCCAGCAGCCAAGATGAGGGCCCGGGGCGCACAGATACGCAGTATTTT

j_gene: TRBJ2-5
abundance: once
v_gene: TRBV28
d_gene: .
CDR3aa: CASLAAGSPQYF
CDR3nt: TGTGCCTCCCTGGCGGCTGGGTCACCCCAGTACTTC

j_gene: TRBJ2-1
abundance: once
v_gene: TRBV9
d_gene: .
CDR3aa: CASSDTNEQFF
CDR3nt: TGTGCCAGCAGCGATACCAATGAGCAGTTCTTC

j_gene: TRBJ2-7
abundance: .
v_gene: TRBV19
d_gene: .
CDR3aa: CASSISLISEVSYEQYF
CDR3nt: TGTGCCAGTAGTATCTCCCTCATAAGCGAGGTATCCTACGAGCAGTACTTC

j_gene: TRBJ2-3
abundance: .
v_gene: TRBV13
d_gene: .
CDR3aa: CASSLGNGGADTQYF
CDR3nt: TGTGCCAGCAGCTTAGGAAACGGGGGCGCAGATACGCAGTATTTT

j_gene: TRBJ1-2
abundance: .
v_gene: TRBV6-5
d_gene: .
CDR3aa: CASRLGAGTYYGYTF
CDR3nt: TGTGCCAGCCGGCTGGGGGCAGGGACCTACTATGGCTACACCTTC

j_gene: TRBJ2-5
abundance: .
v_gene: TRBV29-1
d_gene: TRBD1
CDR3aa: CSVAIGTGAKETQYF
CDR3nt: TGCAGCGTTGCCATAGGGACAGGGGCGAAAGAGACCCAGTACTTC

j_gene: TRBJ1-1
abundance: .
v_gene: TRBV28
d_gene: .
CDR3aa: CASSLGGHTEAFF
CDR3nt: TGTGCCAGCAGTTTGGGGGGGCACACTGAAGCCTTCTTT

j_gene: TRBJ2-7
abundance: .
v_gene: TRBV7-9
d_gene: TRBD1
CDR3aa: CASSFEDRGSEQYF
CDR3nt: TGTGCCAGCAGCTTTGAAGACAGGGGTAGCGAGCAGTACTTC

j_gene: TRBJ2-7
abundance: .
v_gene: TRBV25-1
d_gene: .
CDR3aa: CASSGQLYEQYF
CDR3nt: TGTGCCAGCAGTGGTCAGCTCTACGAGCAGTACTTC

j_gene: TRBJ2-7
abundance: .
v_gene: TRBV5-6
d_gene: TRBD2
CDR3aa: CASSYSLAGPYEQYF
CDR3nt: TGTGCCAGCAGCTACAGCCTAGCGGGGCCCTACGAGCAGTACTTC

j_gene: TRBJ1-1
abundance: .
v_gene: TRBV29-1
d_gene: .
CDR3aa: CSVPPASTGEAEAFF
CDR3nt: TGCAGCGTTCCCCCTGCCTCGACAGGCGAGGCTGAAGCTTTCTTT

j_gene: TRBJ2-7
abundance: .
v_gene: TRBV29-1
d_gene: TRBD1
CDR3aa: CSVSTGTGIYEQYF
CDR3nt: TGCAGCGTGTCTACCGGGACAGGGATCTACGAGCAGTACTTC

j_gene: TRBJ1-2
abundance: once
v_gene: TRBV7-2
d_gene: .
CDR3aa: CASSLVGRDNGYTF
CDR3nt: TGTGCCAGCAGCTTAGTCGGCAGGGATAATGGCTACACCTTC

j_gene: TRBJ2-2
abundance: .
v_gene: TRBV9
d_gene: .
CDR3aa: CASSVELAGELFF
CDR3nt: TGTGCCAGCAGCGTAGAATTAGCCGGGGAGCTGTTTTTT

j_gene: TRBJ2-4
abundance: .
v_gene: TRBV7-9
d_gene: TRBD1
CDR3aa: CASSPRTGNIQYF
CDR3nt: TGTGCCAGCAGCCCGCGGACAGGGAACATTCAGTACTTC

j_gene: TRBJ2-7
abundance: .
v_gene: TRBV25-1
d_gene: .
CDR3aa: CASSEAGGLRSYEQYF
CDR3nt: TGTGCCAGCAGTGAAGCGGGCGGCTTGCGCTCCTACGAGCAGTACTTC

j_gene: TRBJ2-7
abundance: .
v_gene: TRBV5-6
d_gene: .
CDR3aa: CASSLVYEQYF
CDR3nt: TGTGCCAGCAGCTTGGTCTACGAGCAGTACTTC

j_gene: TRBJ2-7
abundance: .
v_gene: TRBV10-3
d_gene: .
CDR3aa: CATQFGGNYEQYF
CDR3nt: TGTGCCACGCAGTTTGGCGGTAACTACGAGCAGTACTTC

j_gene: TRBJ2-5
abundance: .
v_gene: TRBV20-1
d_gene: .
CDR3aa: CSARDDWEETQYF
CDR3nt: TGCAGTGCTAGAGATGACTGGGAAGAGACCCAGTACTTC

j_gene: TRBJ2-2
abundance: .
v_gene: TRBV29-1
d_gene: .
CDR3aa: CSVVGRVTGELFF
CDR3nt: TGCAGCGTTGTGGGGCGAGTCACCGGGGAGCTGTTTTTT

j_gene: TRBJ2-1
abundance: .
v_gene: TRBV20-1
d_gene: .
CDR3aa: CSASSGLKYNEQFF
CDR3nt: TGCAGTGCTAGTAGCGGACTAAAGTACAATGAGCAGTTCTTC

j_gene: TRBJ1-1
abundance: once
v_gene: TRBV29-1
d_gene: .
CDR3aa: CSVLPPRGTEAFF
CDR3nt: TGCAGCGTCCTACCTCCTCGGGGCACTGAAGCTTTCTTT